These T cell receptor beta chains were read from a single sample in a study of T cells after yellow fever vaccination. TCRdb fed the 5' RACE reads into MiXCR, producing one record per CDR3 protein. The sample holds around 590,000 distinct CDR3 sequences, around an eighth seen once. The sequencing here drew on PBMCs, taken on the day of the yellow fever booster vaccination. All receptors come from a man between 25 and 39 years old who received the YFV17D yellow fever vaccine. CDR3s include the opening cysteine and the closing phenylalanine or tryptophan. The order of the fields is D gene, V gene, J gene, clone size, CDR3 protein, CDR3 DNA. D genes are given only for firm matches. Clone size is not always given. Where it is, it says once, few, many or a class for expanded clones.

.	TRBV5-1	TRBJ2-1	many	CASSLPSNEQFF	TGCGCCAGCAGCTTACCCTCTAATGAGCAGTTCTTC
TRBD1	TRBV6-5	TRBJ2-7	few	CASSTRQGLGEQYF	TGTGCCAGCAGTACAAGACAGGGTTTGGGCGAGCAGTACTTC
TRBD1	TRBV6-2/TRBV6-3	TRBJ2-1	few	CASSERTGTGNEQFF	TGTGCCAGCAGTGAGAGGACAGGGACGGGCAATGAGCAGTTCTTC
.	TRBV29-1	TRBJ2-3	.	CSARLRADTQYF	TGCAGCGCACGCCTCCGGGCAGATACGCAGTATTTT
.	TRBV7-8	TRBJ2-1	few	CASSRFNEQFF	TGTGCCAGCAGTCGCTTCAATGAGCAGTTCTTC
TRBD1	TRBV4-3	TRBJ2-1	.	CASSQDFTGGASKFF	TGCGCCAGCAGCCAAGATTTTACAGGGGGCGCGAGTAAATTCTTC
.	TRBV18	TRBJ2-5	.	CASSRGTGIQETQYF	TGTGCCAGCTCTCGAGGAACAGGGATCCAAGAGACCCAGTACTTC
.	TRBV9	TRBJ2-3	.	CASSVGTPLLNTDTQYF	TGTGCCAGCAGCGTAGGGACCCCCCTCCTCAACACAGATACGCAGTATTTT
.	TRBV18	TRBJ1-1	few	CASSQQGFSRYGEAFF	TGTGCCAGCTCACAACAGGGTTTCTCCCGTTATGGTGAAGCTTTCTTT
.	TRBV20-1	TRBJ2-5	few	CSARDVFREGRTQYF	TGCAGTGCTAGAGACGTTTTTAGAGAGGGTAGGACCCAGTACTTC
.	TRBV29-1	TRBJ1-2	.	CSVDRDANYGYTF	TGCAGCGTTGATCGGGATGCTAACTATGGCTACACCTTC
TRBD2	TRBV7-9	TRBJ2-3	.	CASSVLTSGSLADTQYF	TGTGCCAGCAGCGTCCTTACTAGCGGGAGTTTGGCAGATACGCAGTATTTT
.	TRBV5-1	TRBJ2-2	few	CASSIQVFGNSNTGELFF	TGCGCCAGCAGTATTCAAGTCTTCGGAAACTCGAACACCGGGGAGCTGTTTTTT
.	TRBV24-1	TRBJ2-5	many	CATSAGGGGQETQYF	TGTGCCACCAGTGCTGGGGGTGGGGGCCAAGAGACCCAGTACTTC
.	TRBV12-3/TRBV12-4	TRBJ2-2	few	CASTRRGEDTGELFF	TGTGCCAGCACCAGAAGGGGCGAAGACACCGGGGAGCTGTTTTTT
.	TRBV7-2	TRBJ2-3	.	CASSSARYTDTQYF	TGTGCCAGCAGCTCGGCGCGGTACACAGATACGCAGTATTTT
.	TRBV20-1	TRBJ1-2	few	CSAIDGNYGYTF	TGCAGTGCCATCGACGGTAACTATGGCTACACCTTC
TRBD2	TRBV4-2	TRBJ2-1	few	CASSQPTSGPSSYNEQFF	TGTGCCAGCAGCCAACCGACTAGCGGGCCAAGCTCCTACAATGAGCAGTTCTTC
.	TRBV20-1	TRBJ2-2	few	CCARGGRAWNTGELFF	TGCTGTGCTAGGGGGGGGAGGGCTTGGAACACCGGGGAGCTGTTTTTT
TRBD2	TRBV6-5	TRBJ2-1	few	CASSSPGLATYNEQFF	TGTGCCAGCAGTTCCCCGGGACTAGCGACCTACAATGAGCAGTTCTTC
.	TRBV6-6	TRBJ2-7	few	CASRLGDVQYF	TGTGCCAGCAGGTTGGGGGATGTGCAGTACTTC
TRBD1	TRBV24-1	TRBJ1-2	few	CATSELQGYGYTF	TGTGCCACCAGTGAACTACAGGGGTATGGCTACACCTTC
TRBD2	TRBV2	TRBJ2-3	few	CASKGSPGGSWTDTQYF	TGTGCCTCCAAGGGGTCCCCGGGAGGAAGTTGGACAGATACGCAGTATTTT
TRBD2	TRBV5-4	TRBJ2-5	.	CASRRAGGDETQYF	TGTGCCAGCAGACGAGCGGGAGGGGATGAGACCCAGTACTTC
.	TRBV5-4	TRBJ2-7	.	CASRLDIGSSYEQYF	TGTGCCAGCAGATTGGACATAGGAAGCTCCTACGAGCAGTACTTC
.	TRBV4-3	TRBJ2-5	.	CASSPHVREETQYF	TGCGCCAGCAGCCCCCATGTCCGCGAGGAGACCCAGTACTTC
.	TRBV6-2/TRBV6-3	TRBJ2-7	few	CASSYRHRDEQYF	TGTGCCAGCAGTTACAGACACAGAGACGAGCAGTACTTC
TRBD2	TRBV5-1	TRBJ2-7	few	CASSLLAGDTYEQYF	TGCGCCAGCAGCTTACTAGCGGGAGACACCTACGAGCAGTACTTC
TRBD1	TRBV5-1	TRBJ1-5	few	CASSLDVGQGAPQHF	TGCGCCAGCAGCCTGGACGTGGGACAGGGTGCGCCCCAGCATTTT
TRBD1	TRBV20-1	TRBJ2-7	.	CSARKTGTGGYEQYF	TGCAGCGCAAGGAAGACCGGGACAGGGGGATACGAGCAGTACTTC
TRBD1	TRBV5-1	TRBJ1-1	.	CASSLGRTGLEAFF	TGCGCCAGCAGCTTGGGGCGGACAGGGCTTGAAGCTTTCTTT
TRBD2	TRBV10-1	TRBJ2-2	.	CASSAGGTNTGELFF	TGCGCCAGCAGTGCGGGGGGGACGAACACCGGGGAGCTGTTTTTT
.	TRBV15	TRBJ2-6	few	CATTDPSGANVLTF	TGTGCCACCACGGACCCCTCTGGGGCCAACGTCCTGACTTTC
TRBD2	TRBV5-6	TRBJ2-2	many	CASRRLAGVAGELFF	TGTGCCAGCAGAAGACTAGCGGGAGTGGCCGGGGAGCTGTTTTTT
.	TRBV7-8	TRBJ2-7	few	CASSPTRTASYEQYF	TGTGCCAGCAGCCCCACCCGGACAGCTTCCTACGAGCAGTACTTC
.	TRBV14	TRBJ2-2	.	CASSQSRTRNTGELFF	TGTGCCAGCAGCCAAAGTCGGACAAGGAACACCGGGGAGCTGTTTTTT
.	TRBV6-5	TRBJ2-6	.	CASSYASGANVLTF	TGTGCCAGCAGTTACGCCTCTGGGGCCAACGTCCTGACTTTC
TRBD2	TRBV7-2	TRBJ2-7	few	CASSSAGGPTYEQYF	TGTGCCAGCAGCTCCGCGGGAGGCCCCACCTACGAGCAGTACTTC
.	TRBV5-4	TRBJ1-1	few	CASHTTGGSNTEAFF	TGTGCCAGTCATACAACGGGGGGATCGAACACTGAAGCTTTCTTT
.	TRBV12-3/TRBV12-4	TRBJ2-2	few	CASSFYGSRTGELFF	TGTGCCAGCAGTTTTTACGGGAGTCGTACCGGGGAGCTGTTTTTT